A single sample gave rise to the 6 T cell receptor beta chains below, sequenced in a study of neurological immune-mediated disorders. Time point described: longitudinal time-point 2. TCRdb re-derived calls from the 5' RACE reads in MiXCR, one entry per CDR3 protein. The sample has about 60,000 distinct CDR3 sequences, nearly 10% seen once; the top ten hold about an eighth. Input material: PBMCs. These receptors originate from a man aged 25-45 years in good health.

In its sample, this clonotype was seen a few times. The gene calls are TRBV6-7 and TRBJ2-5, with D unclear. TRBV6-7 carries the ORF label, with uncertain function. Trimming removed 4 bases from V and 2 bases from J, with 20 bases in between. This CDR3 is 17 amino acids long. CDR3 residues: CASSSPSGSPRQETQYF. In DNA, the CDR3 is TGTGCCAGCAGTTCCCCCTCGGGCAGTCCGAGGCAAGAGACCCAGTACTTC.

This clonotype was found a few times. The chain joins TRBV11-2 to TRBJ1-1, with D maybe TRBD1 (6 bases). The CDR3 consists of 15 residues. Trimming removed 7 bases from V and 3 bases from J, with 18 bases in between. In germline, CDR1 is SGHAT, CDR2 FQNNGV. The CDR3 DNA reads as TGTGCCAGCACCTTGGGGGCCTACGGGGACACTGAAGCTTTCTTT. It yields the protein CASTLGAYGDTEAFF. Full variable domain (rest looked up from reference TRBV11-2 and TRBJ1-1): EAGVAQSPRYKIIEKRQSVAFWCNPISGHATLYWYQQILGQGPKLLIQFQNNGVVDDSQLPKDRFSAERLKGVDSTLKIQPAKLEDSAVYLCASTLGAYGDTEAFFGQGTRLTVV.

This clonotype was seen only once. The chain uses TRBV10-3 and TRBJ2-1, with 12 bases aligning to TRBD1. CDR1 ENHRY and CDR2 SYGVKD come from the germline V gene. This CDR3 is 16 amino acids long. Trimming took 4 bases from V and 9 from J; bases not matched to a gene: 10. CDR3 in amino acids: CAISVLSGTGGSEQFF. CDR3 nucleotide sequence: TGTGCCATCAGTGTATTATCAGGGACAGGGGGCAGTGAGCAGTTCTTC.

This clonotype occurred many times. The chain is built from TRBV2 and TRBJ2-1; either TRBD1 or TRBD2 may supply D (5 bases each). Trimming took off 3 bases at V and 6 bases at J, with 18 bases between the two ends. The CDR3 covers 16 residues. Germline CDR1 is SNHLY and CDR2 is FYNNEI. The CDR3 protein is CASSDADTLEGNEQFF. Here the CDR3 DNA reads TGTGCCAGCAGTGACGCGGACACACTAGAGGGCAATGAGCAGTTCTTC.

This clonotype was observed many times. The CDR3 DNA follows: TGTGCCAGCAGTTTAAGGGACGGGAGGGTCGCCGGGGAGCTGTTTTTT. Amino acid sequence: CASSLRDGRVAGELFF. The J gene is TRBJ2-2, the V gene TRBV27; 8 bases are a match to TRBD2. Germline V gene sequence: CDR1 MNHEY, CDR2 SMNVEV (reference sequence). V lost 2 bases to trimming and J lost 6 bases; unmatched junction nucleotides: 8. This CDR3 comprises 16 residues.

This clonotype appeared many times. V and J are TRBV28 and TRBJ2-7; 9 nucleotides match TRBD1. Germline V gene data show CDR1 as MDHEN and CDR2 as SYDVKM. The CDR3 loop spans 12 amino acids. V trimming: 5 bases; J trimming: 12 bases; junction bases outside the gene matches: 8. The CDR3 sequence: CASSPRGQGGYF. The CDR3 coding sequence is TGTGCCAGCAGTCCTCGGGGACAGGGAGGGTACTTC.